This entry lists 25 T cell receptor beta chains sequenced from one sample in a study of blood T cell repertoires in COVID-19. Repertoires were generated with immunoSEQ multiplex PCR, while TCRdb's copy carries only in-frame clones and drops some. Counted here are about 220,000 clones, about nine tenths occurring once; the ten biggest clones make up just over 2.5%. The sequenced sample consisted of PBMCs or T cells enriched from blood (not recorded which). The source is a woman in her twenties or thirties who had recovered from COVID-19.

The chain joins TRBV7-3 to TRBJ2-7, with D perhaps matching TRBD2 (5 bases). The V and J ends lost 5 bases and 5 bases respectively, with 13 bases between them. Germline values: CDR1 SGHTA, CDR2 FQGTGA. The CDR3 is 13 residues long. This CDR3 is CASSTNAGNEQYF. Here the CDR3 DNA reads TGTGCCAGCAGCACGAACGCGGGTAACGAGCAGTACTTC.

This chain connects TRBV9 to TRBJ1-4, with a tentative D call TRBD1 (6 bases). CDR3 length: 12 amino acids. The V gene lost 1 base and the J gene lost 11 bases, with 9 bases spanning the gap. Germline V gene sequence: CDR1 SGDLS, CDR2 YYNGEE. CDR3 nucleotide sequence: TGTGCCAGCAGCGTACCAGGGGCGAAACTGTTTTTT. Protein product: CASSVPGAKLFF.

The rearrangement links TRBV5-6 to TRBJ2-5, with 7 bases that match TRBD1. The CDR3 contains 15 residues. The J segment lost 4 bases and the V segment lost 0 bases, leaving 6 bases of the junction unmatched. CDR1 is SGHDT, CDR2 YYEEEE, per germline. DNA of the CDR3: TGTGCCAGCAGCTTGGATCTAGGGGGCGGAGAGACCCAGTACTTC. This gives the protein CASSLDLGGGETQYF. The variable domain in full, with the rest retrieved from reference TRBV5-6 and TRBJ2-5, is DAGVTQSPTHLIKTRGQQVTLRCSPKSGHDTVSWYQQALGQGPQFIFQYYEEEERQRGNFPDRFSGHQFPNYSSELNVNALLLGDSALYLCASSLDLGGGETQYFGPGTRLLVL.

This clone was observed a single time. V and J are TRBV12-5 and TRBJ1-3, with no clear D. This CDR3 has 16 residues. The ends were cut back, 1 base at V and 3 bases at J, with 13 bases in the middle. The germline gives CDR1 LGHNT, CDR2 FRNRAP. The CDR3 nucleotides read TGTGCTAGTGGTTTGGCCCCAGGATTGGGTGGAAACACCATATATTTT. It encodes CASGLAPGLGGNTIYF.

This clone was seen only once. The rearrangement joins TRBV19 to TRBJ1-5, with TRBD1 matching 7 bases. This CDR3 has 17 amino acids. Trimming removed 6 bases from V and 5 bases from J; junction bases left unmatched: 16. Per the germline V gene, CDR1 is LNHDA and CDR2 is SQIVND (reference sequence). In DNA, the CDR3 is TGTGCCAGTAGAGGGGGTGGGGGACAGTTGACCTATCAGCCCCAGCATTTT. It is translated as CASRGGGGQLTYQPQHF.

The chain links TRBV7-9 to TRBJ1-2, with 7 bases identical to TRBD1. Germline CDR1 reads SEHNR; CDR2 reads FQNEAQ (reference sequence). V gave up 3 bases and J gave up 1 base; unmatched junction bases: 2. The CDR3 loop spans 14 amino acids. Here the CDR3 reads CASSFGDSNYGYTF. In nucleotides, the CDR3 is TGTGCCAGCAGCTTCGGGGACAGTAACTATGGCTACACCTTC.

The rearrangement links TRBV7-2 to TRBJ2-3, with TRBD2 as a possible D gene (6 bases). The CDR3 contains 15 residues. The germline CDR1 and CDR2 sequences are SGHTA and FQGNSA. V was trimmed by 6 bases and J by 2 bases, leaving 15 bases between them. The CDR3 sequence: CASSLRLGHTDTQYF. The CDR3, as DNA: TGTGCCAGCAGTTTAAGACTAGGGCACACAGATACGCAGTATTTT.

The V and J genes are TRBV2 and TRBJ1-5, with 8 bases that match TRBD1. The germline gives CDR1 SNHLY, CDR2 FYNNEI. The CDR3 contains 16 residues. Trimming took 5 bases from V and 0 from J; bases not matched to a gene: 6. The CDR3 DNA sequence: TGTGCCAGCAGTATTGACAGGGGTAATAGCAATCAGCCCCAGCATTTT. Protein sequence: CASSIDRGNSNQPQHF.

CDR3 in amino acids: CSVTTAGTLYGYTF. The CDR3 bases are TGCAGCGTAACCACAGCCGGTACCCTCTATGGCTACACCTTC. The chain has TRBV29-1 and TRBJ1-2; D remains unclear. V lost 6 bases and J lost 4, with 18 bases in between. Germline lookup yields CDR1 SQVTM and CDR2 ANQGSEA. This CDR3 contains 14 residues.

This rearrangement joins TRBV11-3 to TRBJ2-1; tentatively, D is TRBD1 (6 bases). The CDR3 has 14 amino acids. The V gene's germline CDR1 is SGHNT and CDR2 YENEEA. V shed 5 bases and J shed 2 bases, with 10 bases lying between them. CDR3 amino acids: CASSPRGPYNEQFF. CDR3 bases: TGTGCCAGCAGCCCCAGGGGTCCCTACAATGAGCAGTTCTTC.

This chain joins TRBV27 and TRBJ2-5; 8 nucleotides align to TRBD2. Germline V gene lookup returns CDR1 MNHEY and CDR2 SMNVEV (reference sequence). V shed 4 bases, J shed 6 bases, and the junction held 19 bases outside the gene matches. The CDR3 is 18 amino acids. For the CDR3, the DNA is TGTGCCAGCAGTTCTCATTTCCGTCCGGGGGGGCCGAGTCAGACCCAGTACTTC. It is translated as CASSSHFRPGGPSQTQYF.

The rearrangement joins TRBV5-5 to TRBJ1-2, with D perhaps TRBD1 (5 bases). Trimming shortened V by 1 base and J by 11 bases, and 18 bases separated the two germline ends. This CDR3 comprises 14 residues. Germline V gene lookup returns CDR1 SGHKS and CDR2 YYEKEE (reference sequence). The CDR3 nucleotides are TGTGCCAGCAGCTTGATTCAGGGTACCGAGTTATACACCTTC. As protein: CASSLIQGTELYTF.

V is TRBV11-2 and J is TRBJ2-1; D ambiguous. The V gene lost 5 bases and the J gene lost 15 bases, with 17 bases spanning the gap. The CDR3 runs 12 residues. The germline V gene has CDR1 SGHAT and CDR2 FQNNGV. CDR3 in DNA: TGTGCCAGCAGCCCCAACCCCTGGGCCTCGTTCTTC. Protein sequence: CASSPNPWASFF.

The V and J genes are TRBV7-2 and TRBJ1-2; D ambiguous. Trimming took off 1 base at V and 6 bases at J, with 18 bases between the two ends. The CDR3 totals 16 residues. CDR1 and CDR2 (germline): SGHTA, FQGNSA. This chain's CDR3 is CASSLVRGSFGNGYTF. The CDR3 DNA follows: TGTGCCAGCAGCTTAGTTAGAGGTAGTTTCGGTAATGGCTACACCTTC.

With regard to this clone: Distinct nucleotide sequences in the sample also encode this CDR3. The chain recombines TRBV5-1 with TRBJ2-7; 8 nucleotides line up with TRBD1. Germline V lookup: CDR1 SGHRS, CDR2 YFSETQ. The CDR3 covers 14 residues. The V and J ends lost 1 base and 5 bases, in that order; junction bases with no gene match: 5. The CDR3 DNA reads as TGCGCCAGCAGCTTGTCTCAGGGGGCCCACGAGCAGTACTTC. Translating gives CASSLSQGAHEQYF.

This clone occurred a few times. The V and J genes are TRBV6-4 and TRBJ2-1; D unclear. CDR1 is MRHNA, CDR2 SNTAGT, per germline. This CDR3 has 13 amino acids. The V end lost 4 bases, the J end lost 6 bases, and 10 bases lay between the germline ends. The CDR3 DNA follows: TGTGCCAGCAGTGCAAACTCTCTCAATGAGCAGTTCTTC. This gives the protein CASSANSLNEQFF.

CDR3 DNA sequence: TGTGCCAGCAGTTACTCAAGCGCCGGGGAGCTGTTTTTT. It specifies CASSYSSAGELFF. The V and J genes are TRBV6-5 and TRBJ2-2; D is undetermined. This CDR3 comprises 13 residues. V lost 0 bases and J lost 6, with 5 bases in between. CDR1 and CDR2 from the germline V gene are MNHEY and SVGAGI.

The chain joins TRBV4-3 to TRBJ1-5; D possibly corresponds to TRBD1 (5 bases). Trimming took 1 base from V and 5 from J, leaving 12 bases between them. In germline, CDR1 is LGHNA, CDR2 YSLEER. The CDR3 runs 15 residues. CDR3 sequence reads: CASSQASGGDQPQHF. Written as DNA, the CDR3 is TGCGCCAGCAGCCAAGCCTCGGGGGGAGATCAGCCCCAGCATTTT.

This chain connects TRBV24-1 to TRBJ2-2, with a weak D call TRBD1 (5 bases). Germline V gene sequence: CDR1 KGHDR, CDR2 SFDVKD. The CDR3 extends over 15 amino acids. V lost 2 bases to trimming and J lost 6 bases, with 12 bases between them. The CDR3 here is CATSDSRVNAGELFF. The CDR3 DNA sequence: TGTGCCACCAGTGATTCCAGGGTGAATGCCGGGGAGCTGTTTTTT.

J is TRBJ2-1 and V is TRBV7-3, with 10 bases matching TRBD2. The CDR3 extends over 17 amino acids. Germline CDR1 SGHTA, CDR2 FQGTGA. Losses at the gene ends were 1 base for V and 9 bases for J; bases not matched to a gene: 12. CDR3 protein: CASSLSLSGGAVSEQFF. In DNA, the CDR3 is TGTGCCAGCAGCTTAAGTCTGAGCGGGGGGGCCGTAAGTGAGCAGTTCTTC.

This sequence joins TRBV7-9 and TRBJ2-7; D is uncertain. CDR1 SEHNR and CDR2 FQNEAQ come from the germline V gene (reference sequence). Trimming pared 5 bases from V and 4 bases from J, leaving 6 bases between. The CDR3 contains 11 residues. In nucleotides, the CDR3 is TGTGCCAGCAGCCCTTCTTACGAGCAGTACTTC. This sequence encodes CASSPSYEQYF. The complete variable domain, with remaining parts taken from reference TRBV7-9 and TRBJ2-7, reads DTGVSQNPRHKITKRGQNVTFRCDPISEHNRLYWYRQTLGQGPEFLTYFQNEAQLEKSRLLSDRFSAERPKGSFSTLEIQRTEQGDSAMYLCASSPSYEQYFGPGTRLTVT.

This chain uses TRBV6-5 with TRBJ2-7; 7 bases are a match to TRBD1. Looked up from germline, CDR1 is MNHEY and CDR2 is SVGAGI. V lost 2 bases, J lost 0 bases, and 4 bases stayed unmatched. The CDR3 spans 15 residues. CDR3 coding DNA: TGTGCCAGCAGTTACGACAGGGTAAGCTCCTACGAGCAGTACTTC. This encodes CASSYDRVSSYEQYF.

The chain employs TRBV5-6 and TRBJ2-5, with a weak D call TRBD1 (6 bases). Trimming pared 6 bases from V and 2 bases from J, leaving 20 bases between. Germline assignment: CDR1 SGHDT and CDR2 YYEEEE. The CDR3 has 16 amino acids. The CDR3 reads CASMFLDSRAQETQYF. The CDR3 DNA follows: TGTGCCAGCATGTTTCTGGACAGTCGGGCACAAGAGACCCAGTACTTC.

The count of this clone is one. This chain connects TRBV29-1 to TRBJ1-2; 11 positions agree with TRBD1. Germline V gene sequence: CDR1 SQVTM, CDR2 ANQGSEA. This CDR3 has 14 amino acids. V lost 1 base, J lost 4 bases, and 2 bases stayed unmatched. The CDR3 loop is CSVEGTGGSYGYTF. CDR3 nucleotides: TGCAGCGTTGAAGGGACAGGGGGCAGCTATGGCTACACCTTC. Based on the CDR3 plus reference TRBV29-1 and TRBJ1-2, the full variable domain is SAVISQKPSRDICQRGTSLTIQCQVDSQVTMMFWYRQQPGQSLTLIATANQGSEATYESGFVIDKFPISRPNLTFSTLTVSNMSPEDSSIYLCSVEGTGGSYGYTFGSGTRLTVV.

The CDR3 spells CASSLVPTSSAADTQYF. CDR3 bases: TGCGCCAGCAGCTTGGTTCCCACTAGTTCCGCGGCAGATACGCAGTATTTT. This chain uses TRBV5-1 with TRBJ2-3, with D maybe TRBD2 (5 bases). The CDR3 contains 17 residues. Trimming cost V 0 bases and J 4 bases, with 18 bases left between them. Germline CDR1 is SGHRS and CDR2 is YFSETQ.